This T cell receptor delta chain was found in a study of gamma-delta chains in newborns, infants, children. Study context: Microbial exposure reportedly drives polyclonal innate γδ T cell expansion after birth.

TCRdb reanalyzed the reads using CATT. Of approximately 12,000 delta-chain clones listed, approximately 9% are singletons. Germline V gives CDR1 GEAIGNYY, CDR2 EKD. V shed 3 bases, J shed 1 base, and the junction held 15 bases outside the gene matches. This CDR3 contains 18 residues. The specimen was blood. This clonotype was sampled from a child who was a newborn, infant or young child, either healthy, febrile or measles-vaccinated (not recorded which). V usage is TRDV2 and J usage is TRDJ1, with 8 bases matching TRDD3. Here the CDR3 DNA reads TGTGCCTGTGACCGAGTTCACTTTACTGGGGGGACCACCGATAAACTCATCTTT. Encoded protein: CACDRVHFTGGTTDKLIF.